The entry below describes one T cell receptor (beta chain). Antigen: not known. These data are taken from a study of vaccination and CD4 T cells after COVID-19. At the level of the study: With a range of 35 to 161, the median interval from diagnosis to drawing post-COVID samples was 100 to 110 days.

As for treatment: approximately 10-day PBMC culture with coronavirus spike peptide pools or control peptides (ViraFEST assay). Researchers collected the unexposed donor's CD4+ T cells before the COVID-19 pandemic (2011-2018). With fresh IL-2 medium, half the medium was replaced on days 3 and 7. This CDR3 comprises 11 residues. Germline CDR1 SGHTA, CDR2 FQGNSA. V was pared by 2 bases and J by 13 bases, with 6 bases between. The Oncomine TCR Beta short-read assay generated sequence data from the DNA of cultured CD4+ T cells. Researchers extracted genomic DNA from CD4+ T cells that had been cultured. TCRdb passed the PCR reads through MiXCR, listing each CDR3 protein once. The repertoire holds just over 7,500 distinct CDR3 sequences, with under 40% as singletons.

Material: CD4+ T cells from blood, cultured in vitro. The genes are TRBV7-2 and TRBJ2-6, with D unclear. This TCR was sampled from a human donor in good health. The CDR3 here is CASSLLEVLTF. CDR3 in DNA: TGTGCCAGCAGCTTATTGGAGGTCCTGACTTTC.